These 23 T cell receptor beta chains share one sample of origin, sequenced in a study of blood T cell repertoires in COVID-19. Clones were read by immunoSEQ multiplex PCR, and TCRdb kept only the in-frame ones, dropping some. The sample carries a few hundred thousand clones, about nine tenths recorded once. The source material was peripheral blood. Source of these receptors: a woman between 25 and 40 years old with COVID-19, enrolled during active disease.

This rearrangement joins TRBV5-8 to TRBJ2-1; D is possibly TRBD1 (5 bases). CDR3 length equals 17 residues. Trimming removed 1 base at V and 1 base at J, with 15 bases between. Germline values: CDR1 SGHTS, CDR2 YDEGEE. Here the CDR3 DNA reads TGTGCCAGCAGCTTGCGAAGGGGCGCAGGGTCCTACAATGAGCAGTTCTTC. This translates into CASSLRRGAGSYNEQFF.

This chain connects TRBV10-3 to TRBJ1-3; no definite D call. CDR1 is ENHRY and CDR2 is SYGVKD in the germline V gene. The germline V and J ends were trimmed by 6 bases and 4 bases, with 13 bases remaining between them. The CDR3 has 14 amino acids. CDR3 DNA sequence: TGTGCCATCAGCCCCGGTCGCCGGGGAAACACCATATATTTT. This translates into CAISPGRRGNTIYF.

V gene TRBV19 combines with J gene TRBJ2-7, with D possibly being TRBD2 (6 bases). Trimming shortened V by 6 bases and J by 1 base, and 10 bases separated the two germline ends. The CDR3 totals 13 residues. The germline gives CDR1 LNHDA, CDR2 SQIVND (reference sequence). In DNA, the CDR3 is TGTGCCAGTAGCCCGGGACTTTCCTACGAGCAGTACTTC. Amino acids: CASSPGLSYEQYF.

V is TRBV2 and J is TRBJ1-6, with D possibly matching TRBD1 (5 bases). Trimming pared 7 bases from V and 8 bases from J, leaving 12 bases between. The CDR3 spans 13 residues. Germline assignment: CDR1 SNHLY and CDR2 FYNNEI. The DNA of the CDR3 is TGTGCCAGCACGGGCCTCAGGGATTCACCCCTCCACTTT. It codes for CASTGLRDSPLHF.

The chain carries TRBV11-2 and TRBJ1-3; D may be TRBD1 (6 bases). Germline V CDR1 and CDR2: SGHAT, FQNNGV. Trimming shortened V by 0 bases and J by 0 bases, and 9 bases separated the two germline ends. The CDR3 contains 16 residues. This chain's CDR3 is CASSLERGGSGNTIYF. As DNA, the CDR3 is TGTGCCAGCAGCTTAGAAAGGGGGGGCTCTGGAAACACCATATATTTT.

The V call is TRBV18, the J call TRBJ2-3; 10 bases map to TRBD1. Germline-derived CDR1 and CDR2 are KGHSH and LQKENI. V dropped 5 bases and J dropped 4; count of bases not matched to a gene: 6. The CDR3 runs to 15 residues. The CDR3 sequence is CASSKGQGGADTQYF. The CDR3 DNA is TGTGCCAGCTCAAAAGGACAGGGGGGCGCAGATACGCAGTATTTT.

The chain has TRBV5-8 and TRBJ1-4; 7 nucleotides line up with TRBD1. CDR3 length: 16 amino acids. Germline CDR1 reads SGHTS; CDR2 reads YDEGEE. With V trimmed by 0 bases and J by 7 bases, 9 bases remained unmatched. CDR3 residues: CASSLGTGARTEKLFF. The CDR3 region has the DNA TGTGCCAGCAGCTTGGGGACAGGAGCCCGAACTGAAAAACTGTTTTTT.

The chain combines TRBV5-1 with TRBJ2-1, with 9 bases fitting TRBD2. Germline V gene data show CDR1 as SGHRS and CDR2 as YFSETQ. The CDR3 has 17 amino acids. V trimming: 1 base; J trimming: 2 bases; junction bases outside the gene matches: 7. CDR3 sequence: CASSLTRSSGTYNEQFF. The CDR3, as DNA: TGCGCCAGCAGCTTGACTCGGTCTAGCGGGACCTACAATGAGCAGTTCTTC.

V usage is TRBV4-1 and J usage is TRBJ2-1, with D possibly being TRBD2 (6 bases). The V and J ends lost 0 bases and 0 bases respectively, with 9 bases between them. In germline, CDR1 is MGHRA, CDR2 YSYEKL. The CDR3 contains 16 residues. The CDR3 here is CASSQDGGTSYNEQFF. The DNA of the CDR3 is TGCGCCAGCAGCCAAGATGGAGGGACCTCCTACAATGAGCAGTTCTTC.

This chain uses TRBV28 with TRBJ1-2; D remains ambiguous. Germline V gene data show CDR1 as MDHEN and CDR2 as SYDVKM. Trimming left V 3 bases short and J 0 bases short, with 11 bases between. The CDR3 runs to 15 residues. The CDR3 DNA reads TGTGCCAGCAGTTTTCGTGGAGGGCCTAACTATGGCTACACCTTC. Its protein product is CASSFRGGPNYGYTF.

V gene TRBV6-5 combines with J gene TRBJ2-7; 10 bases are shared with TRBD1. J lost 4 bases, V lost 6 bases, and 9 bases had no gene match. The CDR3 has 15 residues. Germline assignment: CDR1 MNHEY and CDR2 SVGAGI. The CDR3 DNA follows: TGTGCCAGCAGCCGAGGGACAGGGGATTTTTACGAGCAGTACTTC. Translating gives CASSRGTGDFYEQYF.

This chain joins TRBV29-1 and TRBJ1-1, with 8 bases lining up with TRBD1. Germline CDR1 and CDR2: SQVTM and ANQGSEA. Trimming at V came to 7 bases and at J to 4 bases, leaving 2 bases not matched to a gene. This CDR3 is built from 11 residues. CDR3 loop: CSATGGTEAFF. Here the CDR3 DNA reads TGCAGCGCCACAGGGGGCACTGAAGCTTTCTTT.

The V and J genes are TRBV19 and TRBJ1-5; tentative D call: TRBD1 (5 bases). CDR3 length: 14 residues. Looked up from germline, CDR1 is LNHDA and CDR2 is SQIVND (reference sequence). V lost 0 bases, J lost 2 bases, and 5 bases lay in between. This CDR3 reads CASSIDRGNQPQHF. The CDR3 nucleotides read TGTGCCAGTAGTATAGACAGGGGCAATCAGCCCCAGCATTTT.

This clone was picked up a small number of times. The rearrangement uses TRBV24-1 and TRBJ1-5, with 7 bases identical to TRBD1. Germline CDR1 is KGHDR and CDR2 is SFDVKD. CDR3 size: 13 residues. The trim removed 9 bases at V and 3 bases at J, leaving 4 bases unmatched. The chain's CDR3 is CATQDRVNQPQHF. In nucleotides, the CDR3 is TGTGCCACCCAAGACAGGGTCAATCAGCCCCAGCATTTT.

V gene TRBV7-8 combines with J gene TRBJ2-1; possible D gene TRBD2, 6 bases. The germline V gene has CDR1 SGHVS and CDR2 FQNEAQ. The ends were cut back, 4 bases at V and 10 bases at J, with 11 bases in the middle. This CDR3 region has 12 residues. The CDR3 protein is CASSSGSWEQFF. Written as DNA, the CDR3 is TGTGCCAGCAGCTCCGGGAGTTGGGAGCAGTTCTTC.

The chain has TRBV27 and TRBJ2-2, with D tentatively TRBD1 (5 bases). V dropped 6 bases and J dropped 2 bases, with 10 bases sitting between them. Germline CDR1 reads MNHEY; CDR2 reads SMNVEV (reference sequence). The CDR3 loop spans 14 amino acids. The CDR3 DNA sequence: TGTGCCAGCAGACTCGACAGAAACACCGGGGAGCTGTTTTTT. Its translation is CASRLDRNTGELFF.

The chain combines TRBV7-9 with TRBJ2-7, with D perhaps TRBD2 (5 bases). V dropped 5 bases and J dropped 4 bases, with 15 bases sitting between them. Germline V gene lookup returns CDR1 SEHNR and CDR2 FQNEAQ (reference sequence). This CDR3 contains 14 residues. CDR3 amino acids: CASSHSGREYEQYF. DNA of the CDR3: TGTGCCAGCAGCCACTCGGGTAGGGAGTACGAGCAGTACTTC. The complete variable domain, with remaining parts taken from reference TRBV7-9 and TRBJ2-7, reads DTGVSQNPRHKITKRGQNVTFRCDPISEHNRLYWYRQTLGQGPEFLTYFQNEAQLEKSRLLSDRFSAERPKGSFSTLEIQRTEQGDSAMYLCASSHSGREYEQYFGPGTRLTVT.

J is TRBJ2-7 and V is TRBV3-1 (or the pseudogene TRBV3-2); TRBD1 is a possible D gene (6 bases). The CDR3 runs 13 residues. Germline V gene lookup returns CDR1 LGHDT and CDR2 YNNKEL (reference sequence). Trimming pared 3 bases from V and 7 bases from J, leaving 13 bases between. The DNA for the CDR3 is TGTGCCAGCAGCCAGGCCCAGGGGCGAGAGCAGTACTTC. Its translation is CASSQAQGREQYF.

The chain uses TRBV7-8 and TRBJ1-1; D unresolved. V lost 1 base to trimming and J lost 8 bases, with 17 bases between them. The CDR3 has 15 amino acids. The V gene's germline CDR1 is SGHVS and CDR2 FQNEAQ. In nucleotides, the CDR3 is TGTGCCAGCAGCTTAGGTACTTTTCGAGGCCCAGAAGCTTTCTTT. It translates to CASSLGTFRGPEAFF.

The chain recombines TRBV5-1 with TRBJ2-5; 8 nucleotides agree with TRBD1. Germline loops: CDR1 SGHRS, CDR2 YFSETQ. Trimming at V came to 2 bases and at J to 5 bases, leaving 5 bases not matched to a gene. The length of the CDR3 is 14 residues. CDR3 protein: CASSFGQGGETQYF. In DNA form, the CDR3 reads TGCGCCAGCAGCTTTGGACAGGGCGGGGAGACCCAGTACTTC.

Written as DNA, the CDR3 is TGTGCCAGCACCCACCGCGAACTAGCGGGATCTGCGCAGTATTTT. Translated: CASTHRELAGSAQYF. The chain joins TRBV2 to TRBJ2-3; 10 bases match TRBD2. CDR3 length equals 15 residues. CDR1 is SNHLY, CDR2 FYNNEI, per germline. J was trimmed by 10 bases and V by 7 bases; bases with no gene match: 14.

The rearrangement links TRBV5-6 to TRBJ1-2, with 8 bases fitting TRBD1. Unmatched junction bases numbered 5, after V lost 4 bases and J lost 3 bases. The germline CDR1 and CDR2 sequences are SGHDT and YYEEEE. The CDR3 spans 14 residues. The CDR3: CASSELGQDYGYTF. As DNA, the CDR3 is TGTGCCAGCAGCGAACTGGGACAGGACTATGGCTACACCTTC.

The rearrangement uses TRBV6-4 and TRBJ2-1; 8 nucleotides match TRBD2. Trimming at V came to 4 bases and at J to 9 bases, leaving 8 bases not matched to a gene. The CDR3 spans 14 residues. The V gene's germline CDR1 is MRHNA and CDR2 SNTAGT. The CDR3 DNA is TGTGCCAGCAGTGTGGGGACTAGGGGTGGTGAGCAGTTCTTC. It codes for CASSVGTRGGEQFF.